One and the same sample provided the 12 T cell receptor beta chains below, sequenced in a study of siplizumab effects on memory and regulatory T cells. Assay: immunoSEQ multiplex PCR; the TCRdb copy retains only in-frame clones and omits some. The sample has about 100,000 clones, 91% seen once. What was sequenced was CD4+ T cells sorted from blood. All receptors derive from a human donor in good health.

This sequence joins TRBV5-1 and TRBJ2-1; 8 bases line up with TRBD1. Germline assignment: CDR1 SGHRS and CDR2 YFSETQ. With V trimmed by 4 bases and J by 7 bases, 7 bases remained unmatched. The CDR3 consists of 14 residues. CDR3 DNA sequence: TGCGCCAGCAGCATACGGACAGGGACAAATGAGCAGTTCTTC. Its translation is CASSIRTGTNEQFF.

The rearrangement joins TRBV5-1 to TRBJ2-5; TRBD1 might be the D (6 bases). The CDR3 sequence is 15 residues long. In germline, CDR1 is SGHRS, CDR2 YFSETQ. V lost 4 bases and J lost 0, with 13 bases in between. CDR3 region: CASSSPRGNQETQYF. The CDR3 bases are TGCGCCAGCAGCAGCCCCAGGGGAAACCAAGAGACCCAGTACTTC.

This clone was observed once. The V call is TRBV7-9, the J call TRBJ2-5; 7 nucleotides match TRBD1. The CDR3 loop spans 15 amino acids. The V gene's germline CDR1 is SEHNR and CDR2 FQNEAQ (reference sequence). Trimming removed 2 bases from V and 0 bases from J; junction bases left unmatched: 3. As DNA, the CDR3 is TGTGCCAGCAGCTTAACAGGGGCCAACCAAGAGACCCAGTACTTC. Its protein product is CASSLTGANQETQYF.

The chain combines TRBV6-5 with TRBJ1-2; D is uncertain. V was shortened by 6 bases and J by 7 bases, with 9 bases between the two germline ends. CDR3 length: 11 residues. Germline V gene data show CDR1 as MNHEY and CDR2 as SVGAGI. CDR3 residues: CASSAESGYTF. The DNA for the CDR3 is TGTGCCAGCAGCGCGGAATCTGGCTACACCTTC.

V is TRBV27 and J is TRBJ1-1; D not certain. CDR1 and CDR2 from the germline V gene are MNHEY and SMNVEV (reference sequence). V was cut by 6 bases and J by 3 bases, with 8 bases left in between. The CDR3 contains 12 residues. This CDR3 reads CASSSIDTEAFF. CDR3 coding DNA: TGTGCCAGCAGCTCCATTGACACTGAAGCTTTCTTT.

The V gene is TRBV18, the J gene TRBJ1-4, with D unresolved. Germline V gives CDR1 KGHSH, CDR2 LQKENI. The CDR3 is made up of 13 amino acids. Trimming shortened V by 7 bases and J by 5 bases, and 11 bases separated the two germline ends. DNA for the CDR3: TGTGCCAGCTGTCAGAACTTCAATGAAAAACTGTTTTTT. Translated: CASCQNFNEKLFF.

About this clone: The same CDR3 can be traced to other DNA sequences in this sample. V gene TRBV18 combines with J gene TRBJ1-1; the D is unclear. The CDR3 loop spans 13 amino acids. The germline V and J ends were trimmed by 1 base and 4 bases, with 7 bases remaining between them. Germline CDR1 is KGHSH and CDR2 is LQKENI. The CDR3 sequence: CASSPQGATEAFF. DNA for the CDR3: TGTGCCAGCTCACCACAGGGAGCCACTGAAGCTTTCTTT.

Only one count was recorded for this clone. J is TRBJ2-1 and V is TRBV23-1; 7 nucleotides line up with TRBD1. Being an ORF, TRBV23-1 has a function that is uncertain. Unmatched junction bases numbered 19, after V lost 2 bases and J lost 6 bases. CDR3 size: 19 residues. CDR3 loop: CASSQTRFNKGTVINEQFF. CDR3 sequence (DNA): TGCGCCAGCAGTCAAACACGTTTTAATAAGGGGACAGTGATCAATGAGCAGTTCTTC.

J is TRBJ2-3 and V is TRBV19; D may be TRBD2 (5 bases). The CDR3 contains 14 residues. Germline V gene data show CDR1 as LNHDA and CDR2 as SQIVND (reference sequence). Trimming removed 9 bases from V and 2 bases from J, with 15 bases in between. The CDR3 here is CASRRGLNTDTQYF. CDR3 nucleotides: TGTGCCAGCAGGCGCGGGCTAAACACAGATACGCAGTATTTT.

V and J are TRBV2 and TRBJ2-1; 7 nucleotides line up with TRBD1. Looked up from germline, CDR1 is SNHLY and CDR2 is FYNNEI. Trimming took 1 base from V and 1 from J; bases not matched to a gene: 4. The CDR3 is 16 amino acids. The DNA of the CDR3 is TGTGCCAGCAGTGAAGAGGCAGGGGGATCCTACAATGAGCAGTTCTTC. It yields the protein CASSEEAGGSYNEQFF.

V usage is TRBV6-6 and J usage is TRBJ2-5; TRBD1 agrees at 7 bases. Germline V gene data show CDR1 as MNHNY and CDR2 as SVGAGI (reference sequence). The CDR3 is 15 amino acids. V shed 4 bases, J shed 10 bases, and the junction held 15 bases outside the gene matches. This chain's CDR3 is CASSSGTAGKLGQYF. The DNA for the CDR3 is TGTGCCAGCAGTTCCGGGACAGCTGGAAAGTTGGGCCAGTACTTC.

J is TRBJ1-1 and V is TRBV7-9, with a tentative D call TRBD1 (5 bases). Germline V gene sequence: CDR1 SEHNR, CDR2 FQNEAQ (reference sequence). Trimming pared 5 bases from V and 5 bases from J, leaving 9 bases between. CDR3 length equals 12 residues. CDR3 loop: CASSPGGTEAFF. In DNA form, the CDR3 reads TGTGCCAGCAGCCCTGGGGGGACTGAAGCTTTCTTT.